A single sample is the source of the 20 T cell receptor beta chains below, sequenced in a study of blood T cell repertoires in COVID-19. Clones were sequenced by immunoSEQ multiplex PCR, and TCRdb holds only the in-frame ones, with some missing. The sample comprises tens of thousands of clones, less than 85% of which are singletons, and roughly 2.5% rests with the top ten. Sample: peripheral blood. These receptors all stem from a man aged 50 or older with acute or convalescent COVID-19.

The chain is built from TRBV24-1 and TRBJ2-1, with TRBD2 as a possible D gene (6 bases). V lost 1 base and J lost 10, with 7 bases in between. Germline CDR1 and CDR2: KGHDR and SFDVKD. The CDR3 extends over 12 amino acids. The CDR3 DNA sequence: TGTGCCACCAGTGATTTTCGGGGGGAGCAGTTCTTC. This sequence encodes CATSDFRGEQFF.

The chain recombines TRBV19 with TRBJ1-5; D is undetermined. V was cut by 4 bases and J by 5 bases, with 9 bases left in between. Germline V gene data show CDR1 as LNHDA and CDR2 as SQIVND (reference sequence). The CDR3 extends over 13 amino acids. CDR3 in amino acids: CASSSGRDQPQHF. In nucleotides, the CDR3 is TGTGCCAGTAGTAGCGGGAGGGATCAGCCCCAGCATTTT.

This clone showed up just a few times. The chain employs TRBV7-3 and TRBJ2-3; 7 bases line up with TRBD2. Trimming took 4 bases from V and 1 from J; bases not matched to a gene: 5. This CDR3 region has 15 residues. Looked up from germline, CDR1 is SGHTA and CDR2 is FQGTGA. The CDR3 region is CASSYSGLRTDTQYF. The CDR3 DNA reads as TGTGCCAGCAGCTACTCGGGACTACGCACAGATACGCAGTATTTT. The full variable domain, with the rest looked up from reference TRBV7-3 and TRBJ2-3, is GAGVSQTPSNKVTEKGKYVELRCDPISGHTALYWYRQSLGQGPEFLIYFQGTGAADDSGLPNDRFFAVRPEGSVSTLKIQRTERGDSAVYLCASSYSGLRTDTQYFGPGTRLTVL.

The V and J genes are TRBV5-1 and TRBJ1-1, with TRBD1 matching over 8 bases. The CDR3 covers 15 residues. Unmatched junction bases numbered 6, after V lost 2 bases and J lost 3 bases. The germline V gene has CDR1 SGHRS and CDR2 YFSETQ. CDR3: CASSFRQGQDTEAFF. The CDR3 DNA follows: TGCGCCAGCAGCTTCAGACAGGGACAGGACACTGAAGCTTTCTTT.

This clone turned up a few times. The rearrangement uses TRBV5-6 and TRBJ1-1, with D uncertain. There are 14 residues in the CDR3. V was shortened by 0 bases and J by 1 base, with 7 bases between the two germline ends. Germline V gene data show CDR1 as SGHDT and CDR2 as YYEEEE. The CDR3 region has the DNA TGTGCCAGCAGCTTGGGCGGTGCGAACACTGAAGCTTTCTTT. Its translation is CASSLGGANTEAFF.

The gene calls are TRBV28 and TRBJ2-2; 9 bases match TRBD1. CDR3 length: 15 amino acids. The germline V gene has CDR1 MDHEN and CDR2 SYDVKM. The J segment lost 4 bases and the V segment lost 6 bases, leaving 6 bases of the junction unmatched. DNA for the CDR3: TGTGCCAGCAGATCTAACAGGGGGCGCACCGGGGAGCTGTTTTTT. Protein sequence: CASRSNRGRTGELFF.

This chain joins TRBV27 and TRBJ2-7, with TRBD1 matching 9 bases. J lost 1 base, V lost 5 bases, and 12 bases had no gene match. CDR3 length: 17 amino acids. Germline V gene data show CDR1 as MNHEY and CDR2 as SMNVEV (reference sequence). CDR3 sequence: CASSARLSGTGSYEQYF. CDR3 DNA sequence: TGTGCCAGCAGTGCAAGACTCTCCGGGACAGGGTCCTACGAGCAGTACTTC.

CDR3 coding DNA: TGTGCCAGCAGCCCGAGACCGGGACAGGAGTCCTACGAGCAGTACTTC. This encodes CASSPRPGQESYEQYF. This chain links TRBV9 with TRBJ2-7; TRBD1 aligns across 8 bases. The trim removed 4 bases at V and 1 base at J, leaving 10 bases unmatched. The CDR3 length is 16 residues. Germline CDR1 and CDR2: SGDLS and YYNGEE.

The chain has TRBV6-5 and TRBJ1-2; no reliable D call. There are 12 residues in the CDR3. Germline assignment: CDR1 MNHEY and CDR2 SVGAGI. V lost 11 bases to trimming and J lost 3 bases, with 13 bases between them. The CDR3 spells CAFGKVDYGYTF. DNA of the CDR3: TGTGCCTTCGGGAAGGTCGACTATGGCTACACCTTC.

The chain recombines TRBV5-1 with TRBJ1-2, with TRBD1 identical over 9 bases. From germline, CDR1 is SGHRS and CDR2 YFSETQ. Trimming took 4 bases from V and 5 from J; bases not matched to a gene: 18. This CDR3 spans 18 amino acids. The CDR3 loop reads CASSGGYRGRILRYGYTF. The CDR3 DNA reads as TGCGCCAGCAGCGGGGGATACAGGGGGCGAATCTTGAGATATGGCTACACCTTC.

The CDR3 DNA sequence: TGTGCCAGCACGCCAGATGCAGATACGCAGTATTTT. Translated, it gives CASTPDADTQYF. The chain couples TRBV2 to TRBJ2-3, with no clear D. The germline V gene has CDR1 SNHLY and CDR2 FYNNEI. This CDR3 region has 12 residues. V was pared by 7 bases and J by 4 bases, with 9 bases between.

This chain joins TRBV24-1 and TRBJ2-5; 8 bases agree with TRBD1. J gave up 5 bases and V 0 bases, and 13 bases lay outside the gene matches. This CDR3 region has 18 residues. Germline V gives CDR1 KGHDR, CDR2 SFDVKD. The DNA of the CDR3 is TGTGCCACCAGTGATTTGCACTCCGGGACAGGATTCGGGGAGACCCAGTACTTC. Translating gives CATSDLHSGTGFGETQYF.

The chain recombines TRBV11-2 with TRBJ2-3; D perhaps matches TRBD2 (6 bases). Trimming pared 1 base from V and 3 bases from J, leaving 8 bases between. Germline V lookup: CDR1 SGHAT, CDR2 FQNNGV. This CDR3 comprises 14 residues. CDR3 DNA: TGTGCCAGCAGCTTAGGGGGAGGTACAGATACGCAGTATTTT. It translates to CASSLGGGTDTQYF.

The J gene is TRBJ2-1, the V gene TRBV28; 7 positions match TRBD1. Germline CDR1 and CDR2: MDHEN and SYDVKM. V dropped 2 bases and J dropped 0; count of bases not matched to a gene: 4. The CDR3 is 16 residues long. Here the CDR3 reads CASSLMGDSSYNEQFF. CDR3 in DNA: TGTGCCAGCAGTTTAATGGGGGACAGCTCCTACAATGAGCAGTTCTTC.

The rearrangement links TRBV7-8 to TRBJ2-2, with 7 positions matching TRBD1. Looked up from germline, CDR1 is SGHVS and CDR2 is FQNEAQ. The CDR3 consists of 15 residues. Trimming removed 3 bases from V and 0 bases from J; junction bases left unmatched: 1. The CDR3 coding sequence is TGTGCCAGCAGCTTGACAGGGACGAACACCGGGGAGCTGTTTTTT. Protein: CASSLTGTNTGELFF.

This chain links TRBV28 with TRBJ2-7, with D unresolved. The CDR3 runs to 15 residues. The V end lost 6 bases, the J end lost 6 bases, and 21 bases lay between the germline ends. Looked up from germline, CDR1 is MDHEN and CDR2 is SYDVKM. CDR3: CASSLSLSIASEQYF. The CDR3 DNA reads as TGTGCCAGCAGCCTTAGCCTCTCTATAGCCAGCGAGCAGTACTTC.

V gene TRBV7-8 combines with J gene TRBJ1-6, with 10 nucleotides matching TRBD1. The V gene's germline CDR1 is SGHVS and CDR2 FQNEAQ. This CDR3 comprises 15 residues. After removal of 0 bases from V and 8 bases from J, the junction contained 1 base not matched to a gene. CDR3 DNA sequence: TGTGCCAGCAGCTTAGCAGGGACAGGGGATTCACCCCTCCACTTT. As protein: CASSLAGTGDSPLHF.

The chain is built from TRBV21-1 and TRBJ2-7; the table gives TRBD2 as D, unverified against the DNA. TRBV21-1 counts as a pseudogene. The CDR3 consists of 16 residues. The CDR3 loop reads CASSRSTSGAPYEQYF. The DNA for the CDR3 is TGTGCCAGCAGCAGATCGACTAGCGGGGCACCCTACGAGCAGTACTTC.

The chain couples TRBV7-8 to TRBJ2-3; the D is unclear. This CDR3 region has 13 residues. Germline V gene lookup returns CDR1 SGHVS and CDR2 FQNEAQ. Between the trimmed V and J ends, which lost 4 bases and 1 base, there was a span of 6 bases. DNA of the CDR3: TGTGCCAGCAGCTCAATTCGCACAGATACGCAGTATTTT. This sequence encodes CASSSIRTDTQYF.

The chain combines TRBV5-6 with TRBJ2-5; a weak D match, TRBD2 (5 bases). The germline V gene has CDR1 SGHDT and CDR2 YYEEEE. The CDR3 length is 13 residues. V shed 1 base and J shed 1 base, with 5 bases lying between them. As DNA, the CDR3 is TGTGCCAGCAGCTTGAGCGGCCAAGAGACCCAGTACTTC. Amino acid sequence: CASSLSGQETQYF.